The T cell receptor beta chain under discussion was sequenced for a study of shared clonotypes between healthy human individuals. Healthy HIV-negative adults without recent acute infections or vaccinations served as donors. The assay was immunoSEQ multiplex PCR, and TCRdb's table has in-frame clones only and misses some. The table lists 950,000 to 1,100,000 clones, under 80% of them singletons. Study-wide findings and caveats: Generation probabilities were higher for clonotypes shared across all four sorted-subset donors than for unshared ones.

There are 14 residues in the CDR3. The germline CDR1 and CDR2 sequences are LNHDA and SQIVND (reference sequence). V was pared by 5 bases and J by 4 bases, with 15 bases between. In the case of this clone: Its antigen is unknown.

V is TRBV19 and J is TRBJ2-7; no clear D. The source is a man between 18 and 29 years old in good health. The sample consisted of memory CD4+ T cells sorted from blood. Subset described: CD45RA-negative fraction. The chain's CDR3 is CASSPAEGWYEQYF. The CDR3 DNA sequence: TGTGCCAGTAGTCCCGCGGAAGGGTGGTACGAGCAGTACTTC.